Listed below are T cell receptor beta chains from one sample, sequenced in a study of T-cell memory formation after mild COVID-19. TCRdb re-called the 5' RACE reads with MiXCR, one entry per CDR3 protein. This table holds 350,000 or so distinct CDR3 sequences, around 21% found once. The sequencing input was PBMCs or a T cell subset sorted from them (not recorded which). The receptors stem from an adult woman who had mild COVID-19 (a few samples of this study predate the infection). Cell type and time point are not known. The CDR3 runs from the conserved cysteine through the conserved F or W. D genes are given only for firm matches.

cdr3_length: 16
v_call: TRBV21-1
d_call: -
cdr3_aa: CASSKYGGGVLNEQFF

cdr3_length: 14
v_call: TRBV12-3/TRBV12-4
d_call: -
cdr3_aa: CASSLVSREETQYF

cdr3_length: 14
v_call: TRBV5-1
d_call: TRBD1
cdr3_aa: CASNEGTGDNEQFF

cdr3_length: 15
v_call: TRBV15
d_call: TRBD2
cdr3_aa: CATSRDGGTIGEQYF

cdr3_length: 14
v_call: TRBV6-5
d_call: TRBD1
cdr3_aa: CASTRDRANYGYTF

cdr3_length: 17
v_call: TRBV20-1
d_call: -
cdr3_aa: CSARGYGTHYSTDTQYF

cdr3_length: 13
v_call: TRBV6-5
d_call: -
cdr3_aa: CASSYSKGSGYTF

cdr3_length: 15
v_call: TRBV14
d_call: -
cdr3_aa: CASSQYGQIPYEQYF

cdr3_length: 13
v_call: TRBV5-1
d_call: -
cdr3_aa: CASSLVVGDGYTF

cdr3_length: 16
v_call: TRBV7-9
d_call: TRBD2
cdr3_aa: CASSLSTSGRQDTQYF

cdr3_length: 17
v_call: TRBV6-6
d_call: -
cdr3_aa: CASSPLRASSGANVLTF

cdr3_length: 12
v_call: TRBV20-1
d_call: -
cdr3_aa: CSAHRESYGYTF

cdr3_length: 14
v_call: TRBV7-2
d_call: -
cdr3_aa: CASSSRDTYYGYTF

cdr3_length: 15
v_call: TRBV7-9
d_call: -
cdr3_aa: CASTSIGFRTDTQYF

cdr3_length: 16
v_call: TRBV10-3
d_call: TRBD2
cdr3_aa: CAISESGLASYNEQFF

cdr3_length: 12
v_call: TRBV6-6
d_call: TRBD1
cdr3_aa: CASSYWGQQQYF

cdr3_length: 16
v_call: TRBV12-3/TRBV12-4
d_call: -
cdr3_aa: CASSPLHLSGANVLTF

cdr3_length: 16
v_call: TRBV5-1
d_call: -
cdr3_aa: CASSRYRAGGTDTQYF

cdr3_length: 15
v_call: TRBV6-4
d_call: TRBD1
cdr3_aa: CASSHTGTGGDEQFF

cdr3_length: 13
v_call: TRBV18
d_call: -
cdr3_aa: CASSPNWNTEAFF

cdr3_length: 15
v_call: TRBV14
d_call: TRBD2
cdr3_aa: CASSQDASGSYEQYF

cdr3_length: 13
v_call: TRBV7-2
d_call: -
cdr3_aa: CASSAYLNNEQFF

cdr3_length: 17
v_call: TRBV11-3
d_call: TRBD2
cdr3_aa: CASSKGGGESSYNEKFF

cdr3_length: 14
v_call: TRBV27
d_call: TRBD1
cdr3_aa: CASSLEGQGHEQFF

cdr3_length: 15
v_call: TRBV5-1
d_call: -
cdr3_aa: CASSSGTVGAYGYTF

cdr3_length: 15
v_call: TRBV4-3
d_call: TRBD2
cdr3_aa: CASGTSGRAKNEQFF

cdr3_length: 16
v_call: TRBV27
d_call: TRBD2
cdr3_aa: CASSFGLAGVRNEQFF

cdr3_length: 15
v_call: TRBV9
d_call: TRBD2
cdr3_aa: CASSVAASGSYEQYF

cdr3_length: 14
v_call: TRBV12-3/TRBV12-4
d_call: TRBD2
cdr3_aa: CASSLGGSLNEQFF

cdr3_length: 12
v_call: TRBV29-1
d_call: -
cdr3_aa: CSGGGIRTEAFF

cdr3_length: 13
v_call: TRBV6-5
d_call: TRBD2
cdr3_aa: CASSSGGRYEQYF

cdr3_length: 14
v_call: TRBV4-1
d_call: TRBD2
cdr3_aa: CASSQVAGRDEQYF

cdr3_length: 20
v_call: TRBV6-5
d_call: TRBD2
cdr3_aa: CASSYSGLAGKLSSYNEQFF

cdr3_length: 12
v_call: TRBV2
d_call: -
cdr3_aa: CASNLGAGGYTF

cdr3_length: 12
v_call: TRBV30
d_call: -
cdr3_aa: CAWKLAAYGYTF

cdr3_length: 15
v_call: TRBV7-2
d_call: -
cdr3_aa: CASSLALIGNYGYTF

cdr3_length: 14
v_call: TRBV5-1
d_call: -
cdr3_aa: CASSFESRSYEQYF

cdr3_length: 14
v_call: TRBV5-5
d_call: -
cdr3_aa: CASSLGVGQDEQFF

cdr3_length: 11
v_call: TRBV29-1
d_call: -
cdr3_aa: CSVGRTYEQYF

cdr3_length: 15
v_call: TRBV5-4
d_call: -
cdr3_aa: CASSLELTANYGYTF

cdr3_length: 17
v_call: TRBV2
d_call: -
cdr3_aa: CASKSVQGPPRGNTIYF

cdr3_length: 11
v_call: TRBV6-2/TRBV6-3
d_call: -
cdr3_aa: CATRSSYEQYF

cdr3_length: 13
v_call: TRBV7-8
d_call: -
cdr3_aa: CASSPRMNNEQFF

cdr3_length: 14
v_call: TRBV27
d_call: -
cdr3_aa: CASSLLGDNSPLHF

cdr3_length: 14
v_call: TRBV6-2/TRBV6-3
d_call: TRBD1
cdr3_aa: CASSSTGGITEAFF

cdr3_length: 15
v_call: TRBV20-1
d_call: TRBD2
cdr3_aa: CSAARTSGYTDTQYF

cdr3_length: 13
v_call: TRBV20-1
d_call: -
cdr3_aa: CSAKQRGRETQYF

cdr3_length: 13
v_call: TRBV5-4
d_call: TRBD2
cdr3_aa: CASRDRGEETQYF